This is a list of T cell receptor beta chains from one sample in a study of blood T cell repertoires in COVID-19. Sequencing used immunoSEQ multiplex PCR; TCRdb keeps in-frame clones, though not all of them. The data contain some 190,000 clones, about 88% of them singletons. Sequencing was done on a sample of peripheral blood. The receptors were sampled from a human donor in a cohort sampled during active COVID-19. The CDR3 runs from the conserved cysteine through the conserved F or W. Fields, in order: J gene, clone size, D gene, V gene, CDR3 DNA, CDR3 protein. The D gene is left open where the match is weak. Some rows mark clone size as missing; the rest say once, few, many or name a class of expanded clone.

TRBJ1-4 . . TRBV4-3 TGCGCCAGCAGCCAAGGAAAGACTACTAATGAAAAACTGTTTTTT CASSQGKTTNEKLFF
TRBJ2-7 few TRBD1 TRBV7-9 TGTGCCAGCAGCTTAGATGGATGGGACAGGGACTACGAGCAGTACTTC CASSLDGWDRDYEQYF
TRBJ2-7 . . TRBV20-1 TGCAGTGCTAGTCGACCGCCAGGGGCGATACTTACCTACGAGCAGTACTTC CSASRPPGAILTYEQYF
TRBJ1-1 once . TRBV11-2 TGTGCCAGCAGCTTCCAACAGGGGAACACTGAAGCTTTCTTT CASSFQQGNTEAFF
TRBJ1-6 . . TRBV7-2 TGTGCCAGCAGCTTAGGACAGGTCTTTAATTCACCCCTCCACTTT CASSLGQVFNSPLHF
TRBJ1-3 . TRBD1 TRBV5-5 TGTGCCAGCAGCGTGGGACAGGGGGTTTACACCATATATTTT CASSVGQGVYTIYF
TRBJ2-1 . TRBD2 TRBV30 TGTGCCTGGAGTGTAATTCTAGCGGGACGGGTAAATGAGCAGTTCTTC CAWSVILAGRVNEQFF
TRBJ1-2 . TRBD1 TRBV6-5 TGTGCCAGCAGTTGGACAGGGGGCCAATATGGCTACACCTTC CASSWTGGQYGYTF
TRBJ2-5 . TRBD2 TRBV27 TGTGCCAGCAGTCCTCGTTGGGGGGGGTGGGAGACCCAGTACTTC CASSPRWGGWETQYF
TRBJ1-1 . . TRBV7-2 TGTGCCAGCAGTCCACGCGGGCTTGAAGCTTTCTTT CASSPRGLEAFF
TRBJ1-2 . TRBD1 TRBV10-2 TGCGCCAGCGGAGGGACAGGGCTCCTCTATGGCTACACCTTC CASGGTGLLYGYTF
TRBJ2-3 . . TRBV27 TGTGCCAGCAGGGACTTCTCTAGCACAGATACGCAGTATTTT CASRDFSSTDTQYF
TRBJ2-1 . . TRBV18 TGTGCCAGCTCACCCCTGGGGGGGGCATCCGATGAGCAGTTCTTC CASSPLGGASDEQFF
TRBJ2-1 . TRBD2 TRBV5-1 TGCGCCAGCAGCTTGGCGGGACTAGCGGGAGATCGGGTATTCTTC CASSLAGLAGDRVFF
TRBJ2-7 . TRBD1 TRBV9 TGTGCCAGCAGCGTAGAATCGAGGGGGCTCCTGAACGAGCAGTACTTC CASSVESRGLLNEQYF
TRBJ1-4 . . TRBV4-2 TGTGCCAGCAGCCAAGGCGGGATTGCTAATGAAAAACTGTTTTTT CASSQGGIANEKLFF
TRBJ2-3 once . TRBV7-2 TGTGCCAGCAGTAGGGGACTGGGAGATACGCAGTATTTT CASSRGLGDTQYF
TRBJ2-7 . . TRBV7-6 TGTGCCAGCAGCTTAGGCGGGCCCAGCTCCTACGAGCAGTACTTC CASSLGGPSSYEQYF
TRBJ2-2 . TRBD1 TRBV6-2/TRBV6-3 TGTGCCAGCAGTTACCTGACAGGGCTCCCCGGGGAGCTGTTTTTT CASSYLTGLPGELFF
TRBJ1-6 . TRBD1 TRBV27 TGTGCCAGCAGTATCAAACAGGGGGGCAGCCTAAATTCACCCCTCCACTTT CASSIKQGGSLNSPLHF
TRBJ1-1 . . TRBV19 TGTGCCAGTAGTATTCGGGAGCTCGGGGGGACTGAAGCTTTCTTT CASSIRELGGTEAFF
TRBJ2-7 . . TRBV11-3 TGTGCCAGCAGCTTAGGAGGCGGCGAGCAGTACTTC CASSLGGGEQYF
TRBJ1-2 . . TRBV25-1 TGTGCCAGCAGCCCCCGCCTGGGGCAGGGAACGAACGGCTACACCTTC CASSPRLGQGTNGYTF
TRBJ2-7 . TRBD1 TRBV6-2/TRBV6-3 TGTGCCAGCAGTTCAGGGGGCTACGAGCAGTACTTC CASSSGGYEQYF
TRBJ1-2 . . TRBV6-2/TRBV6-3 TGTGCCAGCAGTTACCCCCCTGCGGGCTCCTATGGCTACACCTTC CASSYPPAGSYGYTF
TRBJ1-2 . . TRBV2 TGTGCCAGCAGTTATGACAGGTCGATCGGTGGCTACACCTTC CASSYDRSIGGYTF
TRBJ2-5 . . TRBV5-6 TGTGCCAGCAGCCTTAGGGACACTTTCGAGCACTTC CASSLRDTFEHF
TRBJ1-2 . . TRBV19 TGTGCCAGTCGTGGACAGCAGGGGTCGGACTATGGCTACACCTTC CASRGQQGSDYGYTF
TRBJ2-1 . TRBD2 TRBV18 TGTGCCAGCTCACCACCGGGCCTAGCGGGGGGGCTCGATGAGCAGTTCTTC CASSPPGLAGGLDEQFF
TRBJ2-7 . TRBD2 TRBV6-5 TGTGCCAGCACCCGGACTAGCGGATCCTACGAGCAGTACTTC CASTRTSGSYEQYF
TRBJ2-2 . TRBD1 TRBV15 TGTGCCACCAGCAGAGAGGCGAGGGGGCCAAACACCGGGGAGCTGTTTTTT CATSREARGPNTGELFF
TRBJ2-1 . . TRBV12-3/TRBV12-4 TGTGCCAGCACCCTCGGGATGGGTGAGCAGTTCTTC CASTLGMGEQFF
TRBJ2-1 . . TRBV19 TGTGCCAGTACCCGATCTCTTGGGCTCAATGAGCAGTTCTTC CASTRSLGLNEQFF
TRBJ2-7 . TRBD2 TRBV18 TGTGCCAGCTCACCAGGGACTAGCGGGTACGAGCAGTACTTC CASSPGTSGYEQYF
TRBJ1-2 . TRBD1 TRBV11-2 TGTGCCAGCAGCCCGCCCAGGGGGCCTAACTATGGCTACACCTTC CASSPPRGPNYGYTF
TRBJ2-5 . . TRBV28 TGTGCCAGCAGTCCGGGAGAGACCCAGTACTTC CASSPGETQYF
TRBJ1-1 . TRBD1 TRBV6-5 TGTGCCAGCAGCAGACAGGGGTCTGAAGCTTTCTTT CASSRQGSEAFF
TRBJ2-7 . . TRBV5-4 TGTGCCAGCAGCTCCGGAGGGCTCTCCTACGAGCAGTACTTC CASSSGGLSYEQYF
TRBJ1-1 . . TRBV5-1 TGCGCCAGCAGCCCAGAGGCCTCGAACACTGAAGCTTTCTTT CASSPEASNTEAFF
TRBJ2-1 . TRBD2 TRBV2 TGTGCCGGGGCTAGCGGGGGGTCCAATGAGCAGTTCTTC CAGASGGSNEQFF
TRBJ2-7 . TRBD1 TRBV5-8 TGTGCCAGCAGCCGGACAGGGGAGTGGCCCTACGAGCAGTACTTC CASSRTGEWPYEQYF
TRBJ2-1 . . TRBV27 TGTGCCAGCAGTTCCATTCGCTTGGGCACCCAGAGCTCCTACAATGAGCAGTTCTTC CASSSIRLGTQSSYNEQFF
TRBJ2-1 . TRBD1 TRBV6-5 TGTGCCAGCACCCCTCGGGACAGATACAATGAGCAGTTCTTC CASTPRDRYNEQFF
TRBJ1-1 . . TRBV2 TGTGCCAGCAGGGTCGTCGGACAGAACACTGAAGCTTTCTTT CASRVVGQNTEAFF
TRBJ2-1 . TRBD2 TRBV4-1 TGCGCCAGCAGCCCCGGAGCGGGGGGGTACAATGAGCAGTTCTTC CASSPGAGGYNEQFF
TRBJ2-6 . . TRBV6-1 TGTGCCAGCAGTGATGCGGCCTCTGGGGCCAACGTCCTGACTTTC CASSDAASGANVLTF
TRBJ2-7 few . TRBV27 TGTGCCAGCAGGCCGGGGATGTCCTACGAGCAGTACTTC CASRPGMSYEQYF
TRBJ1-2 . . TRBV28 TGTGCCAGCAGTTTGTCCAGTGCAGGGTGGTATGGCTACACCTTC CASSLSSAGWYGYTF
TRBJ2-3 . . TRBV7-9 TGTGCCAGCAGCCCCGGACTTAACACAGATACGCAGTATTTT CASSPGLNTDTQYF
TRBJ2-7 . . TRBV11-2 TGTGCCAGCAGCTTATCAACACGAGGGACCTACGAGCAGTACTTC CASSLSTRGTYEQYF